This record concerns one T cell receptor beta chain sequence. The CDR3 length is 16 residues. The V gene's germline CDR1 is SGDLS and CDR2 YYNGEE. The trim removed 7 bases at V and 4 bases at J, leaving 15 bases unmatched. The sample belongs to a study of blood T cell repertoires in COVID-19. Study-level background: Spain, Italy and the United States supplied samples that represented acute and convalescent COVID-19.

Recruits, aged roughly 18 to 95 years, lived in 24 US areas. Recovery among Cohort 3 donors was established by two negative PCRs, clearance, or symptom resolution. As originally analysed: Reference gene primers were amplified, and this amplification served to estimate nucleated cell counts. The method was immunoSEQ multiplex PCR; TCRdb's version includes in-frame clones alone and lacks a portion of them. D and trimming were read from the DNA, whereas the V and J calls and clone size are those reported in that table. This sample has 250,000 to 300,000 clones, with 75% to 90% found just once. The TCR sequence derives from a woman between 50 and 59 years old who had recovered from COVID-19. V is TRBV9 and J is TRBJ2-7; 9 nucleotides agree with TRBD2. The sequenced sample consisted of PBMCs or T cells enriched from blood (not recorded which). The CDR3 reads CASAPGISGSPYEQYF. The CDR3, as DNA: TGTGCCAGCGCGCCTGGAATTAGCGGGAGCCCGTACGAGCAGTACTTC.